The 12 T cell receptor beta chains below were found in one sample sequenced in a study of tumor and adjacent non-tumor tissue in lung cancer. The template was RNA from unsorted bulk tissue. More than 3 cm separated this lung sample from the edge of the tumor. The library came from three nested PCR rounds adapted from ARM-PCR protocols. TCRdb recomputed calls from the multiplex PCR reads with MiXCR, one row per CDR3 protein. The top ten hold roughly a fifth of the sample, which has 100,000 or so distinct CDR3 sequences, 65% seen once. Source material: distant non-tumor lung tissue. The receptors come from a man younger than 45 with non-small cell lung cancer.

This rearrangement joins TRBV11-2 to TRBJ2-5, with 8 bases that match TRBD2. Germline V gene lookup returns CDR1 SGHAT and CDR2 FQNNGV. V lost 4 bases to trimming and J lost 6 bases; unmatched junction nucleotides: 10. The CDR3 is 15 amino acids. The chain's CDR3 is CASSSVARGAKTQYF. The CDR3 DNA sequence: TGTGCCAGCAGCTCAGTTGCGCGGGGGGCAAAGACCCAGTACTTC. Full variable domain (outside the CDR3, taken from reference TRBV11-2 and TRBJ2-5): EAGVAQSPRYKIIEKRQSVAFWCNPISGHATLYWYQQILGQGPKLLIQFQNNGVVDDSQLPKDRFSAERLKGVDSTLKIQPAKLEDSAVYLCASSSVARGAKTQYFGPGTRLLVL.

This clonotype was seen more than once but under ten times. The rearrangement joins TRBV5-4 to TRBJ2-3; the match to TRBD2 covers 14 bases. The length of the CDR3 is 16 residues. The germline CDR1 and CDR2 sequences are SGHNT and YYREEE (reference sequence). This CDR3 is CTTKWGLAGAIDTQYF. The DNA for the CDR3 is TGTACCACCAAATGGGGACTAGCGGGAGCAATAGATACGCAGTATTTT. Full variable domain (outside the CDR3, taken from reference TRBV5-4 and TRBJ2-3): ETGVTQSPTHLIKTRGQQVTLRCSSQSGHNTVSWYQQALGQGPQFIFQYYREEENGRGNFPPRFSGLQFPNYSSELNVNALELDDSALYLCTTKWGLAGAIDTQYFGPGTRLTVL.

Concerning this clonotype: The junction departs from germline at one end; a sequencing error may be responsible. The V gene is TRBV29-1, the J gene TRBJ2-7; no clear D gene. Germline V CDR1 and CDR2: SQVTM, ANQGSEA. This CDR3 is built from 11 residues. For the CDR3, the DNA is TGCAGCCTTCGGGCCGGCTACGATCAGTACTTC. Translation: CSLRAGYDQYF.

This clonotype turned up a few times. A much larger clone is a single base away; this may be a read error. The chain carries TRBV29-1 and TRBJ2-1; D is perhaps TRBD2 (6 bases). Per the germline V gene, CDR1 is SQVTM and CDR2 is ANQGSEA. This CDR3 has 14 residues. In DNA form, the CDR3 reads TGCAGCGTTGAAGAGACTAGGTCCTACAATGGGCAGTTCTTC. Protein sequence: CSVEETRSYNGQFF.

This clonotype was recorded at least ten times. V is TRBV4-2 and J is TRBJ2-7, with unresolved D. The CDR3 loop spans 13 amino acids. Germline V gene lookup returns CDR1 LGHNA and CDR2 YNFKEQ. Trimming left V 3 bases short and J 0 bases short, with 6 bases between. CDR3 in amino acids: CASSQYSSYEQYF. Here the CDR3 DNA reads TGTGCCAGCAGCCAGTACAGCTCCTACGAGCAGTACTTC.

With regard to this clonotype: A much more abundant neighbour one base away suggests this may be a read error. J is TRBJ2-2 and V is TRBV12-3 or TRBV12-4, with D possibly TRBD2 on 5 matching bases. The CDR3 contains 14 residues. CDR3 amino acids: CASSLGQNTGELLF. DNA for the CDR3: TGTGCCAGCAGTTTAGGGCAGAACACCGGGGAGCTGCTTTTT.

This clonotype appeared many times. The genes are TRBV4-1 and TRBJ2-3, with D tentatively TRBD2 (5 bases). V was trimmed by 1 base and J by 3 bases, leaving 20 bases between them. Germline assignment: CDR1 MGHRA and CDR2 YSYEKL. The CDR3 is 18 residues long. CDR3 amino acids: CASSQAGPSLAGTDTQYF. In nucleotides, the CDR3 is TGCGCCAGCAGCCAAGCAGGTCCGTCTCTAGCTGGGACAGATACGCAGTATTTT.

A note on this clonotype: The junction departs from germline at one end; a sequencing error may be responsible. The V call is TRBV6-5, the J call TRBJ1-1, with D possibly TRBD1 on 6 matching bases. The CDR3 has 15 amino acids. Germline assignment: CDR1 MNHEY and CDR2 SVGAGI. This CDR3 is CASSPAGTWNTETFF. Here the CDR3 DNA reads TGTGCCAGCAGTCCAGCCGGGACATGGAACACTGAAACTTTCTTT.

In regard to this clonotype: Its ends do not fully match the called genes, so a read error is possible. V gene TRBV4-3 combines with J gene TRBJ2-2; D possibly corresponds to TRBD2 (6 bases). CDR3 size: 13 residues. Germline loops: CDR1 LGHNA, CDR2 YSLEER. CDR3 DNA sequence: TGCGCCAGCAACCAAGATTATGCCGGGGGGCTGTTTTTT. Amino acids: CASNQDYAGGLFF.

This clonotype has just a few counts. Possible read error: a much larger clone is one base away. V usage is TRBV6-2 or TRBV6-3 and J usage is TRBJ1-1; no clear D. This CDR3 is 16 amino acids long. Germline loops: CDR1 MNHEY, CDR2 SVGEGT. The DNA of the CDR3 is TGTGTCAGCAGTTACGACAAAACCAAATGGGACACTGAAGCTTTCTTT. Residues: CVSSYDKTKWDTEAFF.

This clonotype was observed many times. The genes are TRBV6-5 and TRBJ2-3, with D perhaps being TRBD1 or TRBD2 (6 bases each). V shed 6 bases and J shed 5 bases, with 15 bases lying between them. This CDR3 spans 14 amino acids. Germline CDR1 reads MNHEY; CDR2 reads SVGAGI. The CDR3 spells CASSLGGGRDTQYF. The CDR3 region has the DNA TGTGCCAGCAGCCTCGGAGGGGGAAGAGATACGCAGTATTTT.

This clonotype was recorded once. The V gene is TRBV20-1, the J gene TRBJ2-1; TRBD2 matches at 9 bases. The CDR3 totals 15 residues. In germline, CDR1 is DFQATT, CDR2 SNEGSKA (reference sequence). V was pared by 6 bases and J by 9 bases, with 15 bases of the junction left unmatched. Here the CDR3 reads CSATSLPAGGSEQFF. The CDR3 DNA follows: TGCAGTGCAACCTCCCTACCAGCGGGAGGTTCTGAGCAGTTCTTC.